These 12 T cell receptor beta chains came from one sample sequenced in a study of shared clonotypes between healthy human individuals. CD8 cells classed as naive were CD45RO-negative and positively selected for CCR7, excluding terminally differentiated effector memory CD45RA+ cells. Sequenced by immunoSEQ multiplex PCR; TCRdb stores in-frame clones only, minus some. This sample carries hundreds of thousands of clones, about 95% of them seen once, and the ten largest clones take over 0.1%. The sequencing sample was made of naive CD8+ T cells sorted from blood. Receptors originate from a woman aged 25 to 39 in good health.

V is TRBV2 and J is TRBJ1-1; perhaps TRBD1 as D (5 bases). From germline, CDR1 is SNHLY and CDR2 FYNNEI. This CDR3 region has 15 residues. The V end was cut by 2 bases, the J end by 5 bases, with 15 bases between. In nucleotides, the CDR3 is TGTGCCAGCAGTGAATGGTCAGGGAGTTCGACTGAAGCTTTCTTT. Translation: CASSEWSGSSTEAFF.

The V and J genes are TRBV19 and TRBJ1-1, with D possibly being TRBD1 (5 bases). CDR1 is LNHDA, CDR2 SQIVND, per germline (reference sequence). This CDR3 is built from 14 residues. Trimming stripped 2 bases from V and 0 bases from J, with 7 bases between. The CDR3 sequence is CASSITGMNTEAFF. DNA of the CDR3: TGTGCCAGTAGTATAACAGGTATGAACACTGAAGCTTTCTTT.

The gene calls are TRBV27 and TRBJ1-5, with TRBD1 matching over 8 bases. With 2 bases clipped from V and 2 bases from J, the junction kept 5 bases outside the gene matches. Germline CDR1 MNHEY, CDR2 SMNVEV (reference sequence). The CDR3 runs 16 residues. CDR3: CASSLAQGAGNQPQHF. The CDR3, as DNA: TGTGCCAGCAGTTTAGCTCAGGGGGCGGGCAATCAGCCCCAGCATTTT.

The chain has TRBV5-6 and TRBJ1-3; no definite D call. The germline CDR1 and CDR2 sequences are SGHDT and YYEEEE. Trimming took off 0 bases at V and 0 bases at J, with 13 bases between the two ends. This CDR3 comprises 17 residues. The DNA of the CDR3 is TGTGCCAGCAGCTTGGCCAATGGGCACGACTCTGGAAACACCATATATTTT. This translates into CASSLANGHDSGNTIYF. The entire variable domain, with the rest obtained from reference TRBV5-6 and TRBJ1-3, is as follows: DAGVTQSPTHLIKTRGQQVTLRCSPKSGHDTVSWYQQALGQGPQFIFQYYEEEERQRGNFPDRFSGHQFPNYSSELNVNALLLGDSALYLCASSLANGHDSGNTIYFGEGSWLTVV.

The chain carries TRBV2 and TRBJ1-2, with D uncertain. Trimming took off 0 bases at V and 5 bases at J, with 7 bases between the two ends. The CDR3 runs to 13 residues. CDR1 is SNHLY, CDR2 FYNNEI, per germline. CDR3 DNA: TGTGCCAGCAGTGAAGCTTTTGGGTATGGCTACACCTTC. It yields the protein CASSEAFGYGYTF.

V usage is TRBV4-1 and J usage is TRBJ2-7; tentatively, D is TRBD1 (5 bases). Germline assignment: CDR1 MGHRA and CDR2 YSYEKL. The germline V and J ends were trimmed by 3 bases and 0 bases, with 15 bases remaining between them. The CDR3 is 16 amino acids. Here the CDR3 DNA reads TGCGCCAGCAGCCATGAGATGTCAGGGCTCTCCTACGAGCAGTACTTC. Its translation: CASSHEMSGLSYEQYF.

The chain carries TRBV28 and TRBJ1-6; D is perhaps TRBD1 (6 bases). Germline V lookup: CDR1 MDHEN, CDR2 SYDVKM. V lost 4 bases, J lost 9 bases, and 19 bases lay in between. The CDR3 spans 16 residues. The CDR3 DNA reads TGTGCCAGCAGTTCCCCCCGGACAGCCTGGGGTTCACCCCTCCACTTT. This sequence encodes CASSSPRTAWGSPLHF.

V is TRBV7-9 and J is TRBJ2-3, with D maybe TRBD2 (5 bases). V was pared by 10 bases and J by 2 bases, with 16 bases between. CDR3 length equals 14 residues. The germline V gene encodes CDR1 SEHNR and CDR2 FQNEAQ (reference sequence). CDR3 DNA sequence: TGTGCCACAGGAGGTGGGGAAGACACAGATACGCAGTATTTT. This codes for CATGGGEDTDTQYF. Supplemented by reference TRBV7-9 and TRBJ2-3, the full variable domain reads DTGVSQNPRHKITKRGQNVTFRCDPISEHNRLYWYRQTLGQGPEFLTYFQNEAQLEKSRLLSDRFSAERPKGSFSTLEIQRTEQGDSAMYLCATGGGEDTDTQYFGPGTRLTVL.

CDR3 nucleotides: TGTGCCAGTAGTATTCTGGACCAATCCTCTGGAAACACCATATATTTT. It encodes CASSILDQSSGNTIYF. The chain combines TRBV19 with TRBJ1-3; D remains ambiguous. CDR1 is LNHDA and CDR2 is SQIVND in the germline V gene (reference sequence). V lost 3 bases to trimming and J lost 0 bases, with 12 bases between them. CDR3 length equals 16 residues.

V and J are TRBV2 and TRBJ2-1, with TRBD2 identical over 7 bases. This CDR3 comprises 16 residues. CDR1 and CDR2 from the germline V gene are SNHLY and FYNNEI. J gave up 7 bases and V 7 bases, and 16 bases lay outside the gene matches. In nucleotides, the CDR3 is TGTGCCAGCACTCGGGAGGACTCCAGCGCGGGGAATGAGCAGTTCTTC. It specifies CASTREDSSAGNEQFF.

V is TRBV28 and J is TRBJ1-2, with D unclear. Deletions cut 6 bases from V and 1 base from J, with 9 bases between. There are 13 residues in the CDR3. The germline V gene encodes CDR1 MDHEN and CDR2 SYDVKM. CDR3 DNA sequence: TGTGCCAGCAGCCAAGCTATTAACTATGGCTACACCTTC. This codes for CASSQAINYGYTF.

CDR3 in amino acids: CASSFGGKYEQYF. The CDR3 coding sequence is TGTGCCAGTTCTTTCGGGGGCAAATACGAGCAGTACTTC. The V call is TRBV19, the J call TRBJ2-7, with D perhaps being TRBD1 or TRBD2 (6 bases each). V was trimmed by 8 bases and J by 4 bases, leaving 15 bases between them. CDR1 is LNHDA, CDR2 SQIVND, per germline (reference sequence). CDR3 length: 13 residues.